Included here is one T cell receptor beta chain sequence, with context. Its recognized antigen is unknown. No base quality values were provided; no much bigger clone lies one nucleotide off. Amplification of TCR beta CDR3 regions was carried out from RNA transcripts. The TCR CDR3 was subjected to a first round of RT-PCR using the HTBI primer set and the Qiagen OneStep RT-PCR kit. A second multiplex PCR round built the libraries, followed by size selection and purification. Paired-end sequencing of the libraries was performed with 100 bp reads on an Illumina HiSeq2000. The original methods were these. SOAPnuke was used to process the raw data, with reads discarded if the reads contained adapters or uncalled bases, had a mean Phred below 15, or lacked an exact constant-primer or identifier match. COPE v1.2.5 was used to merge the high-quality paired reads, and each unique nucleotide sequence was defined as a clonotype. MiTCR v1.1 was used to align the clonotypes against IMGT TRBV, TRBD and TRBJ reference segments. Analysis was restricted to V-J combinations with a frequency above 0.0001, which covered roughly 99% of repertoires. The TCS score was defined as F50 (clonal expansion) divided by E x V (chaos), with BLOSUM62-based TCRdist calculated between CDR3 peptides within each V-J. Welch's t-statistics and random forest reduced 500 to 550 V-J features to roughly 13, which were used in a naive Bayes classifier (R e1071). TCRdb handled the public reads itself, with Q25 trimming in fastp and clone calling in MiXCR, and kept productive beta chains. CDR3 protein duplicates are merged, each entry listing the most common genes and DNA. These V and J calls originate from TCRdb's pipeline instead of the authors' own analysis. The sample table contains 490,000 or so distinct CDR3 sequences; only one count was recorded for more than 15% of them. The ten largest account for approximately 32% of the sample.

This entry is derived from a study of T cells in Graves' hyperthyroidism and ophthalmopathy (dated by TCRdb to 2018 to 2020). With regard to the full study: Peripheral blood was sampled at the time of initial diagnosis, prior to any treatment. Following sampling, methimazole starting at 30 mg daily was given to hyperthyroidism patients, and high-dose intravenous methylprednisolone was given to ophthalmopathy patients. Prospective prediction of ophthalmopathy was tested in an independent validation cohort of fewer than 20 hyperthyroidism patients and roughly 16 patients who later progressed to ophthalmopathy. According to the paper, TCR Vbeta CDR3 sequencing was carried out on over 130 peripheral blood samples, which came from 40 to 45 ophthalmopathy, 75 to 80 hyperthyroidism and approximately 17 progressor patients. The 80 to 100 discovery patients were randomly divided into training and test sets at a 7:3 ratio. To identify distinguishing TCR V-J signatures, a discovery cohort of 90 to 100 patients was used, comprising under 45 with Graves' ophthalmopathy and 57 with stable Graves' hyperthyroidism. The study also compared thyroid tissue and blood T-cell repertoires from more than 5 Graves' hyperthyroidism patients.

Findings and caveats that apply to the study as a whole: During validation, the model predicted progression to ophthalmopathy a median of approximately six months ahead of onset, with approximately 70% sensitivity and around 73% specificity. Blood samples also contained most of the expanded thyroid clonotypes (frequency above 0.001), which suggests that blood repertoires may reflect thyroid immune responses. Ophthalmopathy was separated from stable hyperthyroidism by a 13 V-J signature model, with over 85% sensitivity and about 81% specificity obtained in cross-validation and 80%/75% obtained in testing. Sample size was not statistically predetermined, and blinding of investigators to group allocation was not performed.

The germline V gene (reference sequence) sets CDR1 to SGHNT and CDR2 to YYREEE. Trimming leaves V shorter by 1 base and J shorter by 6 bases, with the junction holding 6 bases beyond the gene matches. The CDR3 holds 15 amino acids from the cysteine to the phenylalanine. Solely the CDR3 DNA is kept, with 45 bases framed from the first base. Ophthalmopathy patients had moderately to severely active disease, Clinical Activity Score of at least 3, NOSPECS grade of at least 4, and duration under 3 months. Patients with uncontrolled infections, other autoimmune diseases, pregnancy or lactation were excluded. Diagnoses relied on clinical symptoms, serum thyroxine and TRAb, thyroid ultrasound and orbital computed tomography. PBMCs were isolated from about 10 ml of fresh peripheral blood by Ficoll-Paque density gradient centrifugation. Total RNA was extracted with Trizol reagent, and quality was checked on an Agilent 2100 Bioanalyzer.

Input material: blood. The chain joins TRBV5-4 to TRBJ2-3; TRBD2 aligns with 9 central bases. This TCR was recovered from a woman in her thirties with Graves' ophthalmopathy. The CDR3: CASSLRASGMDTQYF. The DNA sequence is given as TGTGCCAGCAGCTTGCGGGCTAGCGGGATGGATACGCAGTATTTT.